A single T cell receptor beta chain is shown here with its context. Its antigen is as yet unknown. The sample comes from a study of cytomegalovirus exposure and HLA in healthy donors. Findings and limits, study-wide: Previous analysis showed most TCR beta V segments were productive about 87% or about 30% of the time.

The PCR had 60 Vbeta and 13 Jbeta primers. Measured with immunoSEQ multiplex PCR; TCRdb has only the in-frame clones, and not every one. This sample carries just over 150,000 clones, with roughly 2% going to the ten biggest clones. The CDR3 has 17 residues. Trimming took off 7 bases at V and 3 bases at J, with 19 bases between the two ends. From germline, CDR1 is SEHNR and CDR2 FQNEAQ (reference sequence). This rearrangement joins TRBV7-9 to TRBJ1-6, with D unclear. Sequences were obtained from PBMCs. The clonotype originates from a man aged 25-45 years in good health and CMV-seronegative. This CDR3 reads CASTFIKAADYNSPLHF. As DNA, the CDR3 is TGTGCCAGCACCTTTATTAAGGCTGCGGACTATAATTCACCCCTCCACTTT. Combining the CDR3 with reference TRBV7-9 and TRBJ1-6 gives the whole variable domain DTGVSQNPRHKITKRGQNVTFRCDPISEHNRLYWYRQTLGQGPEFLTYFQNEAQLEKSRLLSDRFSAERPKGSFSTLEIQRTEQGDSAMYLCASTFIKAADYNSPLHFGNGTRLTVT.